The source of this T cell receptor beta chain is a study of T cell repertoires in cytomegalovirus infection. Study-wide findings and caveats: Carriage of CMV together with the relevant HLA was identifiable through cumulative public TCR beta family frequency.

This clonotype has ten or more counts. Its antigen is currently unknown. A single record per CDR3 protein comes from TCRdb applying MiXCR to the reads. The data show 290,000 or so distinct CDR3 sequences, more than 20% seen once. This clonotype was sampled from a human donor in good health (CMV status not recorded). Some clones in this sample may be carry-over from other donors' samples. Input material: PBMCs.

The CDR3 region has the DNA TGTGCCAGCAGCTTAGGGGCCGTCAACACTGAAGCTTTCTTT. Protein sequence: CASSLGAVNTEAFF. This chain joins TRBV7-9 and TRBJ1-1; D uncertain. The CDR3 has 14 residues. Germline lookup yields CDR1 SEHNR and CDR2 FQNEAQ (reference sequence). The V gene lost 1 base and the J gene lost 2 bases, with 8 bases spanning the gap.